This TCR beta chain is from a study of shared clonotypes between healthy human individuals. Every subset had its genomic DNA shared out evenly among several immunoSEQ plates. How the authors handled the data: Filtering was not the same, since immunoSEQ gave junction-only sequences without quality scores. Data came from immunoSEQ multiplex PCR; TCRdb stores just in-frame clones and leaves some out. The V and J calls and clone size were taken over from that table, and D and trimming were inferred from the DNA. The table records fewer than 3 million clones, less than 95% of them present only once. This clone was counted a single time. The antigen remains undetermined. One end of the junction fails to match germline, which may point to a read error. Notes on the study in general: Estimated clonotype richness was generally higher in naive than memory subsets.

The sequencing input was naive CD4+ T cells from PBMCs. Subset defined: CD45RA+ positively selected. The receptor was isolated from a man younger than 30 in good health. Some clones in this sample may be carry-over from other donors' samples.

DNA of the CDR3: TGCAGTGCTTCTTTCGGCGACTTC. Its protein is CSASFGDF. The V gene is TRBV20-1, the J gene TRBJ2-7, with unresolved D. The V gene's germline CDR1 is DFQATT and CDR2 SNEGSKA (reference sequence). CDR3 length equals 8 residues.